Reported below is one T cell receptor (beta chain). The antigen is not known. This CDR3 comprises 15 residues. Between the trimmed V and J ends, which lost 2 bases and 5 bases, there was a span of 13 bases. Germline V gene sequence: CDR1 MNHEY, CDR2 SVGAGI. The sample is drawn from a study of shared clonotypes between healthy human individuals. Study-wide findings and caveats: Only blood was sampled, and tissue TCR repertoires likely differ from blood ones.

Sequencing used immunoSEQ multiplex PCR; TCRdb keeps in-frame clones, though not all of them. In the table there are about 380,000 clones, roughly 96% of which are singletons. Healthy HIV-negative adults with no recent acute infections or vaccinations were recruited as donors. The sequencing sample was made of memory CD8+ T cells sorted from blood. Subset reported: CD45RO+ cells pooled with CCR7-negative TemRA cells. This receptor was obtained from a man between 25 and 39 years old in good health. The rearrangement joins TRBV6-5 to TRBJ2-1; D might be TRBD2 (5 bases). The CDR3 DNA is TGTGCCAGCAGTTACCGGCTAGCCGGACACAATGAGCAGTTCTTC. This sequence encodes CASSYRLAGHNEQFF.